This entry lists 29 T cell receptor beta chains sequenced from one sample in a study of radiotherapy plus CTLA-4 blockade in lung cancer. Assay used: immunoSEQ multiplex PCR; TCRdb lists only in-frame clones, some missing. Of tens of thousands of clones in the sample, 73% were seen once. This specimen consisted of peripheral blood, obtained from a patient treated with radiotherapy plus ipilimumab. These receptor sequences come from a human donor with non-small cell lung cancer who had a complete response to radiotherapy plus ipilimumab.

The chain links TRBV28 to TRBJ1-5; no firm D call. CDR3 length equals 15 residues. Germline V gives CDR1 MDHEN, CDR2 SYDVKM. Trimming cost V 7 bases and J 1 base, with 14 bases left between them. For the CDR3, the DNA is TGTGCCAGCACCAAGATGGCGGGCAGCAATCAGCCCCAGCATTTT. Its protein is CASTKMAGSNQPQHF.

The rearrangement uses TRBV5-8 and TRBJ2-7; 11 nucleotides agree with TRBD2. Germline V gene lookup returns CDR1 SGHTS and CDR2 YDEGEE. The V and J ends lost 2 bases and 2 bases, in that order; junction bases with no gene match: 3. The CDR3 extends over 15 amino acids. The DNA for the CDR3 is TGTGCCAGCAGCTTTACTAGCGGGGGAACCTACGAGCAGTACTTC. Translating gives CASSFTSGGTYEQYF.

The chain couples TRBV5-8 to TRBJ2-5; 8 bases fit TRBD1. V lost 3 bases and J lost 0; bases outside the gene matches: 4. CDR3 length: 15 residues. Germline V lookup: CDR1 SGHTS, CDR2 YDEGEE. The CDR3 nucleotides are TGTGCCAGCAGCTCTGGACAGGGAAACCAAGAGACCCAGTACTTC. Translation gives CASSSGQGNQETQYF.

This clone is termed medium-sized. V is TRBV21-1 and J is TRBJ1-3; the DNA was not compared with TRBD1, the D call given in the table. TRBV21-1 constitutes a pseudogene. There are 16 residues in the CDR3. CDR3 loop: CASSYSQGFAGNTIYF. The CDR3 nucleotides read TGTGCCAGCAGCTATTCACAGGGCTTCGCCGGAAACACCATATATTTT.

This chain joins TRBV9 and TRBJ1-1; D is ambiguous. The CDR3 is 14 residues long. Trimming cost V 0 bases and J 3 bases, with 9 bases left between them. Germline lookup yields CDR1 SGDLS and CDR2 YYNGEE. The DNA for the CDR3 is TGTGCCAGCAGCGTAGTTAGGGAGCACACTGAAGCTTTCTTT. This gives the protein CASSVVREHTEAFF.

The chain uses TRBV6-5 and TRBJ2-5; maybe TRBD2 (6 bases). V lost 9 bases, J lost 1 base, and 15 bases lay in between. Germline loops: CDR1 MNHEY, CDR2 SVGAGI. The CDR3 consists of 14 residues. In DNA, the CDR3 is TGTGCCAGTTCTTATCGGGGGACCCAAGAGACCCAGTACTTC. This codes for CASSYRGTQETQYF.

The rearrangement joins TRBV28 to TRBJ1-2; a weak D match, TRBD1 (5 bases). Germline CDR1 reads MDHEN; CDR2 reads SYDVKM. V was clipped by 7 bases and J by 5 bases, with 17 bases between them. This CDR3 spans 14 amino acids. CDR3 region: CASTSPAGPYGYTF. The CDR3 nucleotides are TGTGCCAGCACTTCCCCCGCAGGGCCTTATGGCTACACCTTC.

This clone occurred a few times. The chain is built from TRBV10-2 and TRBJ1-4; D is unclear. Germline loops: CDR1 WSHSY, CDR2 SAAADI. The CDR3 is 15 residues long. V was trimmed by 0 bases and J by 7 bases, leaving 12 bases between them. CDR3 sequence (DNA): TGCGCCAGCAGTGAGTCCGGGAGGCGAGTTGAAAAACTGTTTTTT. Amino acid sequence: CASSESGRRVEKLFF.

This rearrangement joins TRBV5-6 to TRBJ1-6; TRBD1 matches at 7 bases. CDR1 is SGHDT, CDR2 YYEEEE, per germline. The junction had 1 base not matched to a gene; V was cut back by 4 bases and J by 6 bases. The CDR3 contains 13 residues. The CDR3 reads CASSPGGNSPLHF. CDR3 nucleotides: TGTGCCAGCAGCCCAGGGGGTAATTCACCCCTCCACTTT. The full variable domain, its missing parts supplied by reference TRBV5-6 and TRBJ1-6, is DAGVTQSPTHLIKTRGQQVTLRCSPKSGHDTVSWYQQALGQGPQFIFQYYEEEERQRGNFPDRFSGHQFPNYSSELNVNALLLGDSALYLCASSPGGNSPLHFGNGTRLTVT.

This clone was seen a few times. The chain recombines TRBV11-2 with TRBJ2-6; weak D call: TRBD1 (5 bases). This CDR3 region has 16 residues. Trimming cost V 5 bases and J 4 bases, with 15 bases left between them. The germline V gene encodes CDR1 SGHAT and CDR2 FQNNGV. CDR3 in DNA: TGTGCCAGCAGCCCACAGGTTATCTCGGGGGCCAACGTCCTGACTTTC. Its protein product is CASSPQVISGANVLTF.

This clone has just a few counts. CDR3 in amino acids: CASSQREIYNEQFF. The CDR3 DNA sequence: TGTGCCAGTAGCCAGCGGGAGATCTACAATGAGCAGTTCTTC. The chain is built from TRBV19 and TRBJ2-1, with TRBD2 identical over 8 bases. The germline V gene has CDR1 LNHDA and CDR2 SQIVND (reference sequence). The CDR3 sequence is 14 residues long. V was clipped by 6 bases and J by 3 bases; unmatched bases: 4.

This chain joins TRBV19 and TRBJ2-1, with D unresolved. CDR1 is LNHDA, CDR2 SQIVND, per germline (reference sequence). This CDR3 spans 15 amino acids. Trimming pared 7 bases from V and 0 bases from J, leaving 13 bases between. The CDR3 here is CASTRAASSYNEQFF. Here the CDR3 DNA reads TGTGCCAGTACTCGTGCGGCTAGCTCCTACAATGAGCAGTTCTTC.

V is TRBV7-2 and J is TRBJ2-7; TRBD1 matches at 9 bases. This CDR3 region has 16 residues. CDR1 and CDR2 (germline): SGHTA, FQGNSA. Unmatched junction bases numbered 10, after V lost 5 bases and J lost 2 bases. This CDR3 is CASSTDAGQGAYEQYF. The CDR3 coding sequence is TGTGCCAGCAGCACCGACGCGGGACAGGGAGCCTACGAGCAGTACTTC.

The gene calls are TRBV5-1 and TRBJ2-7, with D unresolved. The germline gives CDR1 SGHRS, CDR2 YFSETQ. V was clipped by 5 bases and J by 2 bases, with 8 bases between them. The CDR3 length is 12 residues. CDR3 region: CASRGRTYEQYF. For the CDR3, the DNA is TGCGCCAGCAGGGGCAGAACCTACGAGCAGTACTTC.

The gene calls are TRBV6-5 and TRBJ2-2; 9 nucleotides match TRBD1. The V gene's germline CDR1 is MNHEY and CDR2 SVGAGI. The CDR3 extends over 14 amino acids. V lost 9 bases to trimming and J lost 5 bases; unmatched junction nucleotides: 7. The CDR3 sequence: CASETGGGTGELFF. CDR3 DNA: TGTGCCAGTGAGACAGGGGGAGGAACCGGGGAGCTGTTTTTT.

The rearrangement links TRBV27 to TRBJ2-1, with 11 bases that match TRBD2. In germline, CDR1 is MNHEY, CDR2 SMNVEV (reference sequence). There are 18 residues in the CDR3. V dropped 5 bases and J dropped 8; count of bases not matched to a gene: 17. The CDR3 nucleotides read TGTGCCAGCAGTCCCCTACATAGCGGGAGGGGGGCAGGGCATGAGCAGTTCTTC. It encodes CASSPLHSGRGAGHEQFF.

The rearrangement uses TRBV2 and TRBJ2-1; TRBD2 agrees at 12 bases. This CDR3 has 15 amino acids. The germline V gene has CDR1 SNHLY and CDR2 FYNNEI. After removal of 6 bases from V and 4 bases from J, the junction contained 4 bases not matched to a gene. Here the CDR3 reads CASSASGGGYNEQFF. The CDR3 DNA reads as TGTGCCAGCAGCGCTAGCGGGGGGGGATACAATGAGCAGTTCTTC.

The chain combines TRBV18 with TRBJ2-1; D is perhaps TRBD1 (5 bases). CDR3 length equals 18 residues. The germline V and J ends were trimmed by 4 bases and 1 base, with 20 bases remaining between them. Per germline, CDR1 KGHSH and CDR2 LQKENI. CDR3 sequence (DNA): TGTGCCAGCTCACTACTATCAGGGTTCAGGGAATCCTACAATGAGCAGTTCTTC. Protein product: CASSLLSGFRESYNEQFF.

This clone has a single count. The chain employs TRBV6-5 and TRBJ1-6; possibly TRBD1 for D (5 bases). V was clipped by 6 bases and J by 7 bases, with 13 bases between them. This CDR3 contains 14 residues. CDR1 and CDR2 (germline): MNHEY, SVGAGI. This CDR3 is CASSHPGLNSPLHF. The CDR3, as DNA: TGTGCCAGCAGCCACCCGGGACTGAATTCACCCCTCCACTTT.

This clone was picked up a small number of times. The rearrangement joins TRBV5-4 to TRBJ1-2; 7 nucleotides match TRBD1. J was trimmed by 0 bases and V by 1 base; bases with no gene match: 6. The CDR3 extends over 16 amino acids. Germline-derived CDR1 and CDR2 are SGHNT and YYREEE (reference sequence). The CDR3 sequence is CASSLSRDRANYGYTF. DNA for the CDR3: TGTGCCAGCAGCTTGAGTCGGGACAGAGCTAACTATGGCTACACCTTC.

CDR3 amino acids: CAIGLGPDPYEQYF. CDR3 coding DNA: TGTGCCATAGGACTCGGACCAGATCCCTACGAGCAGTACTTC. This chain connects TRBV10-3 to TRBJ2-7, with TRBD2 as a possible D gene (5 bases). Trimming cost V 9 bases and J 2 bases, with 17 bases left between them. Germline CDR1 ENHRY, CDR2 SYGVKD. The CDR3 has 14 residues.

The chain carries TRBV30 and TRBJ1-3, with D perhaps TRBD1 (6 bases). V dropped 7 bases and J dropped 3 bases, with 13 bases sitting between them. CDR1 is GTSNPN, CDR2 SVGIG, per germline (reference sequence). CDR3 size: 13 residues. The CDR3 here is CASPDRLGNTIYF. For the CDR3, the DNA is TGTGCCTCCCCAGACAGGCTTGGAAACACCATATATTTT.

This chain joins TRBV5-1 and TRBJ1-2; D is perhaps TRBD1 (5 bases). In germline, CDR1 is SGHRS, CDR2 YFSETQ. The CDR3 covers 12 residues. The V and J ends lost 3 bases and 4 bases respectively, with 7 bases between them. The CDR3 DNA reads TGCGCCAGCAGCTACGACAGCTATGGCTACACCTTC. This sequence encodes CASSYDSYGYTF. Complete variable domain (other parts from reference TRBV5-1 and TRBJ1-2): KAGVTQTPRYLIKTRGQQVTLSCSPISGHRSVSWYQQTPGQGLQFLFEYFSETQRNKGNFPGRFSGRQFSNSRSEMNVSTLELGDSALYLCASSYDSYGYTFGSGTRLTVV.

CDR3 nucleotide sequence: TGTGCCAGCACCAGATCGGAGGAAGCGGGAGGGCCAGAGACCCAGTACTTC. It codes for CASTRSEEAGGPETQYF. The rearrangement links TRBV28 to TRBJ2-5; 10 nucleotides agree with TRBD2. Germline lookup yields CDR1 MDHEN and CDR2 SYDVKM. This CDR3 spans 17 amino acids. V shed 7 bases, J shed 4 bases, and the junction held 15 bases outside the gene matches.

The gene calls are TRBV10-3 and TRBJ2-1, with a weak D call TRBD1 (5 bases). CDR3 length: 14 residues. Germline V gene data show CDR1 as ENHRY and CDR2 as SYGVKD. The V gene lost 0 bases and the J gene lost 10 bases, with 13 bases spanning the gap. The chain's CDR3 is CAISESTDPCEQFF. The CDR3 DNA follows: TGTGCCATCAGTGAGTCGACAGACCCCTGCGAGCAGTTCTTC.

This clone was recorded a few times. The V call is TRBV29-1, the J call TRBJ1-1; D perhaps matches TRBD1 (5 bases). CDR3 length: 13 amino acids. Germline loops: CDR1 SQVTM, CDR2 ANQGSEA. CDR3 sequence (DNA): TGCGGATACACCAGGGTGGTGAACACTGAAGCTTTCTTT. It yields the protein CGYTRVVNTEAFF.

The chain carries TRBV4-3 and TRBJ2-7; a possible D gene is TRBD2 (6 bases). This CDR3 comprises 15 residues. Trimming removed 1 base at V and 1 base at J, with 11 bases between. CDR1 and CDR2 from the germline V gene are LGHNA and YSLEER. The CDR3 here is CASSQVPAGSYEQYF. CDR3 DNA sequence: TGCGCCAGCAGCCAAGTCCCTGCGGGGTCCTACGAGCAGTACTTC.

This rearrangement joins TRBV28 to TRBJ2-7, with unresolved D. Per germline, CDR1 MDHEN and CDR2 SYDVKM. This CDR3 is built from 11 residues. Trimming took 5 bases from V and 3 from J, leaving 5 bases between them. The CDR3 loop reads CASSIDYEQYF. CDR3 DNA: TGTGCCAGCAGTATAGACTACGAGCAGTACTTC. Using reference TRBV28 and TRBJ2-7 for the parts outside the CDR3, the full variable domain is DVKVTQSSRYLVKRTGEKVFLECVQDMDHENMFWYRQDPGLGLRLIYFSYDVKMKEKGDIPEGYSVSREKKERFSLILESASTNQTSMYLCASSIDYEQYFGPGTRLTVT.

This chain uses TRBV9 with TRBJ1-2; D is uncertain. Germline V CDR1 and CDR2: SGDLS, YYNGEE. The CDR3 contains 16 residues. Trimming left V 3 bases short and J 3 bases short, with 18 bases between. The CDR3 is CASSGGIRVYDYGYTF. The CDR3 nucleotides read TGTGCCAGCAGCGGCGGGATTAGGGTCTACGACTATGGCTACACCTTC.